This T cell receptor beta chain was recovered during a study of cytomegalovirus exposure and HLA in healthy donors. The length of the CDR3 is 15 residues. V lost 0 bases and J 6 bases, leaving 14 bases between the germline ends. Germline CDR1 SGHAT, CDR2 FQNNGV. This clone occurred once. PCR was performed using 60 Vbeta and 13 Jbeta primers. Libraries were prepared by immunoSEQ multiplex PCR; TCRdb keeps only in-frame clonotypes and omits some of them. The sample lists 12,000 to 15,000 clones, about 64% occurring once. The source is a woman between 50 and 59 years old in good health and CMV-seropositive. The chain couples TRBV11-2 to TRBJ2-5, with no clear D. The sequenced sample consisted of PBMCs. CDR3 DNA sequence: TGTGCCAGCAGCTTAGATCTGGCAGGAAGGCAGACCCAGTACTTC. Translating gives CASSLDLAGRQTQYF.